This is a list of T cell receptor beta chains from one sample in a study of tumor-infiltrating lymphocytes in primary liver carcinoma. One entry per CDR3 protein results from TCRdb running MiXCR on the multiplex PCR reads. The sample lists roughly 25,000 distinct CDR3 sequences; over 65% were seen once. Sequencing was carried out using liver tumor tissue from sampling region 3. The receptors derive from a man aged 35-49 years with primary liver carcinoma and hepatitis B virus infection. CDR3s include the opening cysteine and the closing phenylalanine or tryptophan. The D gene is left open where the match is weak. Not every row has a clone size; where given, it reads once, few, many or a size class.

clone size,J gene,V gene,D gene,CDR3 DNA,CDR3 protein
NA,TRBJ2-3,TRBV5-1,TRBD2,TGCGCCAGCAGCTTGGAAGCGGGGGATTGGAGAGATACGCAGTATTTC,CASSLEAGDWRDTQYF
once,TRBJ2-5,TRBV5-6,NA,TGTGTCAGTAGCTTTGACCAGCAAGAGACCCAGTACTTC,CVSSFDQQETQYF
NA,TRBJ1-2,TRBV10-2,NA,TGCGCCAGCACCGAGGGGGGGCTCGACTATGGCTACACCTTC,CASTEGGLDYGYTF
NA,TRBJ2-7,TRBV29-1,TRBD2,TGTAGCGTTGTCTTAGCGGGAGCATTCCACGAGCAGTACTTC,CSVVLAGAFHEQYF
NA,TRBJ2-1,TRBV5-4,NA,TGTGCCAGCAGCTTAGGGTGGGCGGCCCTGAGCCCCTACAATGAGCAGTTCTTC,CASSLGWAALSPYNEQFF
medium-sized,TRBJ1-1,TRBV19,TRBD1,TGTGCCAGTAGTATCCTGGGACAGGGGATGAACACTGAAGCTTTCTTT,CASSILGQGMNTEAFF
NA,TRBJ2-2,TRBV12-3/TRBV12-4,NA,TGTGCCAGCAGTGGCTACTCCGCCGGGGAGTTGTTTTTT,CASSGYSAGELFF
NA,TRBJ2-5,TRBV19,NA,TGTGCCTGTAACGAGGACGGGGCGCAAGAGACCCAATACTTC,CACNEDGAQETQYF
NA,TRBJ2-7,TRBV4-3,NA,TGCGCCATCAACCAAGATCGGGAGACTCCCTACGAACAGTACTTC,CAINQDRETPYEQYF
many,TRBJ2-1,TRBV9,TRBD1,TGTGCCAGCAGCGAGGGACGGGACAGGGGTTTCAATGAGCAGTTCTTC,CASSEGRDRGFNEQFF
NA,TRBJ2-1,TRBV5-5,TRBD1,TGTGTCAGCTGCCCTGGACAGGCTTCCTACAATGGGCAGTTCTTC,CVSCPGQASYNGQFF
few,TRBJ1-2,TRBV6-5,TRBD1,TGTGCCAGCAGTGACACCGGGACAGGGGTGTATGGCTACACCTTC,CASSDTGTGVYGYTF
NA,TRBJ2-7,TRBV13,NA,TGTGCCAGCAGCCTCAGACAGTATAACTACGAGCAGTACTTC,CASSLRQYNYEQYF
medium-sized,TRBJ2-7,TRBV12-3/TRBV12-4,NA,TGTGCCAGCAGTCCTCGACTCACCTACGAGCAGTACTTC,CASSPRLTYEQYF
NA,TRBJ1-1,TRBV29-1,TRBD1,TGCGGCGTTGAAGGGACAGGGTGCGGAACTGAAGCTTTCTTT,CGVEGTGCGTEAFF
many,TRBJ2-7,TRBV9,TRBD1,TGTGCCAGCAGCGCCGGACCGGGACAGGGTGACGAGCAGTACTTC,CASSAGPGQGDEQYF
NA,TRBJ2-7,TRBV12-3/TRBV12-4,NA,TGTGCCAGCAGTTTAATAGGCTCCTGTAGCTCCTGCGAGCAGCACTTC,CASSLIGSCSSCEQHF
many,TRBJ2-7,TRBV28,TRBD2,TGTGCCAGCAGTTTTAGGGCTAGCGGGATCTACGAGCAGTACTTC,CASSFRASGIYEQYF
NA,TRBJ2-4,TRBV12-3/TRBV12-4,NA,TGTGCCAGTAGTTTTTGGGGTGGGGCGGACATAGCCAGAAACATTCAGTACTTC,CASSFWGGADIARNIQYF
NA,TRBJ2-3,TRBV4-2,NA,TGTGCCAGCAACCAAGAAGTTAGGAGGGCAGATAAGCAGTATTTT,CASNQEVRRADKQYF
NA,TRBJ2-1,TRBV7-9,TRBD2,TGTGCCAGCAGCTTATGTCTAGCGGGAGAGGTAGAAGGCAATGTGCGGTTCTTC,CASSLCLAGEVEGNVRFF
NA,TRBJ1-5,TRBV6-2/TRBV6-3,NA,TGTGCCAGCATATCTCCCTTAGATCAGCCCCAGCATTTT,CASISPLDQPQHF
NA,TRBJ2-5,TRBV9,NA,TGTGCCAGCAGCGTAGGCATAGCCCCTCAAGAGACCCAGTACTTC,CASSVGIAPQETQYF
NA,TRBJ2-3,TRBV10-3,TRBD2,TGTGCCATCAATGAGTCGACTAGCGGAAGGGATACGCAGTATTTT,CAINESTSGRDTQYF
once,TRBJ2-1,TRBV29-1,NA,TGCAGCGTTGAAGGACCAGGGAATAAGCAGTTCTTC,CSVEGPGNKQFF
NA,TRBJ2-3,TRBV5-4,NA,TGTGCCACCCGGGGAGCCACAGATATGGAGTATTTT,CATRGATDMEYF